These 16 T cell receptor beta chains were sequenced from one sample in a study of PD-1 blockade in classical Hodgkin lymphoma. Measured with immunoSEQ multiplex PCR; TCRdb has only the in-frame clones, and not every one. Of about 40,000 clones listed, 75% to 85% were seen once; the top ten hold approximately 11%. Every patient experienced relapse after autologous stem cell transplantation, and brentuximab vedotin exposure varied. The specimen comprised peripheral blood mononuclear cells (PBMCs), sampled at baseline. Source of these receptors: a human donor with classical Hodgkin lymphoma.

V is TRBV28 and J is TRBJ1-2, with 7 bases aligning to TRBD1. The CDR3 has 13 amino acids. CDR1 and CDR2 (germline): MDHEN, SYDVKM. Losses at the gene ends were 5 bases for V and 7 bases for J; bases not matched to a gene: 7. In DNA, the CDR3 is TGTGCCAGCAGTCCACAGGGGTGGGCTGGCTACACCTTC. Translating gives CASSPQGWAGYTF.

The chain combines TRBV6-7 with TRBJ2-7; 8 bases align to TRBD1. TRBV6-7 is an ORF, and what it does is uncertain. The ends lost 4 bases at V and 7 bases at J; junction bases unmatched: 12. The CDR3 covers 15 residues. The CDR3 DNA is TGTGCCAGCAGTTCCTTCAGAGGGACAGGTTGGGAGCAGTACTTC. This translates into CASSSFRGTGWEQYF.

V usage is TRBV7-9 and J usage is TRBJ2-7; D call uncertain. This CDR3 has 14 residues. Germline V gene data show CDR1 as SEHNR and CDR2 as FQNEAQ (reference sequence). Trimming removed 1 base from V and 0 bases from J, with 7 bases in between. The CDR3 coding sequence is TGTGCCAGCAGCTTAGAGCCAGCCTCCTACGAGCAGTACTTC. Translated, it gives CASSLEPASYEQYF.

The chain links TRBV6-6 to TRBJ1-1; D gene uncertain. The CDR3 length is 15 residues. V lost 8 bases and J 7 bases, leaving 23 bases between the germline ends. The germline V gene has CDR1 MNHNY and CDR2 SVGAGI (reference sequence). CDR3 region: CASQTPSHGAHEAFF. In nucleotides, the CDR3 is TGTGCCAGCCAGACCCCCTCACATGGCGCGCATGAAGCTTTCTTT.

The chain links TRBV6-1 to TRBJ2-7; D remains unclear. V was cut by 4 bases and J by 3 bases, with 16 bases left in between. Per the germline V gene, CDR1 is MNHNS and CDR2 is SASEGT. The CDR3 length is 15 residues. The CDR3 here is CASSVGYWSVYEQYF. CDR3 DNA sequence: TGTGCCAGCAGTGTAGGGTATTGGTCGGTCTACGAGCAGTACTTC.

This chain uses TRBV7-9 with TRBJ1-1; tentatively, D is TRBD1 (6 bases). The V gene's germline CDR1 is SEHNR and CDR2 FQNEAQ (reference sequence). Between the trimmed V and J ends, which lost 2 bases and 5 bases, there was a span of 9 bases. The CDR3 loop spans 13 amino acids. The DNA for the CDR3 is TGTGCCAGCAGCTTAAGGGGGAGGACTGAAGCTTTCTTT. The encoded protein is CASSLRGRTEAFF. Supplemented by reference TRBV7-9 and TRBJ1-1, the full variable domain reads DTGVSQNPRHKITKRGQNVTFRCDPISEHNRLYWYRQTLGQGPEFLTYFQNEAQLEKSRLLSDRFSAERPKGSFSTLEIQRTEQGDSAMYLCASSLRGRTEAFFGQGTRLTVV.

This clone was detected only a few times. The chain carries TRBV6-1 and TRBJ1-1; 7 bases line up with TRBD1. The CDR3 is 15 residues long. With 6 bases clipped from V and 1 base from J, the junction kept 8 bases outside the gene matches. CDR1 and CDR2 from the germline V gene are MNHNS and SASEGT. DNA for the CDR3: TGTGCCAGCAGGGGAAGACGGACAGGGAACACTGAAGCTTTCTTT. The encoded protein is CASRGRRTGNTEAFF.

The J gene is TRBJ2-5, the V gene TRBV5-1; 8 bases are shared with TRBD2. Germline CDR1 reads SGHRS; CDR2 reads YFSETQ. Unmatched junction bases numbered 8, after V lost 4 bases and J lost 3 bases. The length of the CDR3 is 15 residues. The CDR3, as DNA: TGCGCCAGCAGCGGGGGACTAGTATTAGAAGAGACCCAGTACTTC. This gives the protein CASSGGLVLEETQYF.

The chain combines TRBV15 with TRBJ2-7; 10 nucleotides line up with TRBD1. The J segment lost 3 bases and the V segment lost 0 bases, leaving 8 bases of the junction unmatched. CDR1 and CDR2 (germline): LNHNV, YYDKDF (reference sequence). The CDR3 is 17 amino acids. In DNA, the CDR3 is TGTGCCACCAGCAGAGACGGGGAGGGGACAGGGGACTACGAGCAGTACTTC. Amino acid sequence: CATSRDGEGTGDYEQYF.

Points on this clone: A junction end diverges from the germline sequence, so it may reflect a read error. The V gene is TRBV2, the J gene TRBJ2-5; D may match TRBD1 or TRBD2 (5 bases each). Germline assignment: CDR1 SNHLY and CDR2 FYNNEI. This CDR3 contains 15 residues. CDR3 sequence: CASTPLFGTQGTQYF. DNA of the CDR3: TGTGCCAGCACCCCCCTGTTCGGGACCCAAGGGACCCAGTACTTC.

This clone was observed a single time. The V and J genes are TRBV5-4 and TRBJ1-4, with TRBD1 as a possible D gene (5 bases). CDR1 is SGHNT, CDR2 YYREEE, per germline (reference sequence). V was clipped by 6 bases and J by 3 bases, with 12 bases between them. The CDR3 sequence is 14 residues long. The CDR3 DNA is TGTGCCAGCACCTTAGACAGCTCTAATGAAAAACTGTTTTTT. Translated, it gives CASTLDSSNEKLFF.

The genes are TRBV9 and TRBJ2-2; D assignment may be TRBD1 or TRBD2 (5 bases each). V was cut by 2 bases and J by 3 bases, with 11 bases left in between. Germline V gene data show CDR1 as SGDLS and CDR2 as YYNGEE. The CDR3 has 15 residues. The CDR3 is CASSVVGGDTGELFF. The CDR3 DNA reads TGTGCCAGCAGCGTTGTTGGGGGAGACACCGGGGAGCTGTTTTTT. Using reference TRBV9 and TRBJ2-2 for the parts outside the CDR3, the full variable domain is DSGVTQTPKHLITATGQRVTLRCSPRSGDLSVYWYQQSLDQGLQFLIQYYNGEERAKGNILERFSAQQFPDLHSELNLSSLELGDSALYFCASSVVGGDTGELFFGEGSRLTVL.

This sequence joins TRBV6-5 and TRBJ1-1; tentatively, D is TRBD1 (6 bases). Trimming pared 6 bases from V and 4 bases from J, leaving 15 bases between. This CDR3 has 14 amino acids. Germline V gene lookup returns CDR1 MNHEY and CDR2 SVGAGI. The DNA of the CDR3 is TGTGCCAGCAGCGCCAGGGGAGTGAGCACTGAAGCTTTCTTT. Amino acid sequence: CASSARGVSTEAFF.

V gene TRBV4-1 combines with J gene TRBJ1-2; no clear D gene. This CDR3 is 13 amino acids long. The V end was cut by 5 bases, the J end by 5 bases, with 12 bases between. Germline V gene sequence: CDR1 MGHRA, CDR2 YSYEKL. Here the CDR3 DNA reads TGCGCCAGCAGCGCCCGGACGGGTTATGGCTACACCTTC. Its translation is CASSARTGYGYTF.

J is TRBJ2-7 and V is TRBV7-2; 11 positions agree with TRBD2. This CDR3 is built from 18 residues. Germline CDR1 SGHTA, CDR2 FQGNSA. J was trimmed by 3 bases and V by 2 bases; bases with no gene match: 12. CDR3 loop: CASSLSVTSGRQVYEQYF. In DNA, the CDR3 is TGTGCCAGCAGCTTATCTGTAACTAGCGGGAGACAGGTCTACGAGCAGTACTTC.

The V gene is TRBV28, the J gene TRBJ2-3; TRBD2 agrees at 10 bases. V lost 5 bases and J lost 5; bases outside the gene matches: 10. The germline gives CDR1 MDHEN, CDR2 SYDVKM. The CDR3 loop spans 16 amino acids. The CDR3 nucleotides are TGTGCCAGCAGTCGAACTAGCGGGGAGATACTAGATACGCAGTATTTT. The encoded protein is CASSRTSGEILDTQYF. Full variable domain (remainder filled in from reference TRBV28 and TRBJ2-3): DVKVTQSSRYLVKRTGEKVFLECVQDMDHENMFWYRQDPGLGLRLIYFSYDVKMKEKGDIPEGYSVSREKKERFSLILESASTNQTSMYLCASSRTSGEILDTQYFGPGTRLTVL.